The source of this T cell receptor beta chain is a study of cytomegalovirus exposure and HLA in healthy donors. Notes on the study in general: Some V segments, TRBV6-2 and TRBV6-3 among them, were indistinguishable and were therefore excluded. Earlier analysis yielded a pattern in which most TCR beta V segments were productive about 90% or about 30% of the time. Later on, analysis showed that most CMV-associated TCR beta chains appeared to be HLA-restricted.

There are 16 residues in the CDR3. The V gene's germline CDR1 is MNHEY and CDR2 SVGAGI. Note on this clone: The target antigen is unknown. An end of the junction does not agree with germline; a read error may underlie this.

PCR used 60 Vbeta primers and 13 Jbeta primers. The authors' processing: Per a later analysis, the number of unique TCR beta chains was 75 million to 90 million, of which about 11 million were shared. This table comes from immunoSEQ multiplex PCR, and its TCRdb copy is limited to in-frame clones, with some not included. V, J and clone size derive from that table, while D and trimming were established from the DNA sequence. The data contain 80,000 or so clones, approximately 66% of them singletons. Sequenced: PBMCs. The TCR was taken from a male donor in good health and CMV-seropositive. This chain joins TRBV6-5 and TRBJ1-1; D possibly corresponds to TRBD1 (5 bases). This chain's CDR3 is CASSYRGVGVKTEAFF. The CDR3 nucleotides are TGTGCCAGCAGTTATCGGGGGGTGGGGGTGAAGACTGAAGCTTTCTTT.